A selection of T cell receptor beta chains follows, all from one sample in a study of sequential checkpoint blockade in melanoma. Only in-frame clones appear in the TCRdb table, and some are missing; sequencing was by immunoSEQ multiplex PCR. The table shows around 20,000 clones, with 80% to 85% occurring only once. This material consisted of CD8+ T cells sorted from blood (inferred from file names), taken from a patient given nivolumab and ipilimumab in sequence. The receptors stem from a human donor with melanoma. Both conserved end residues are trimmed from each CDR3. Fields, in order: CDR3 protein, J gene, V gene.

ASSTGLSGYNEQF,TRBJ2-1,TRBV11-2
ASSPPGGTEAF,TRBJ1-1,TRBV27
ASSLEGWRNHGYT,TRBJ1-2,TRBV5-1
ASSYGRRY,TRBJ2-7,TRBV19
AAASGTGAHTIY,TRBJ1-3,TRBV5-6
AIKASGRGDEQY,TRBJ2-7,TRBV10-3
ASSETPPGGQETQY,TRBJ2-5,TRBV10-1
AISPGTPRRTDTQY,TRBJ2-3,TRBV10-3
ASSPIAGGPYEQY,TRBJ2-7,TRBV13
ATCPLRQGGYEQY,NA,TRBV6-1
ACQTYNEQF,TRBJ2-1,TRBV30